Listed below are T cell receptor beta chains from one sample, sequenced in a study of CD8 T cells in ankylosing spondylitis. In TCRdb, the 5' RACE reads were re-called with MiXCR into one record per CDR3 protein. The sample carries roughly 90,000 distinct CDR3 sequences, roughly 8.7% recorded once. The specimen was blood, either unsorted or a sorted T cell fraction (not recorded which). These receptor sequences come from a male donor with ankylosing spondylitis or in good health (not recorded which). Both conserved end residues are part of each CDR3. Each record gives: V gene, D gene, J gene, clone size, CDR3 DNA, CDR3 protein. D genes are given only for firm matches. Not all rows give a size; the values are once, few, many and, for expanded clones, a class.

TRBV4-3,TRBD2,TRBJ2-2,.,TGCGCCAGCAGCCAAGATGGGGGTGCCGGGACTAGCGGGAACGGGGAGCTGTTTTTT,CASSQDGGAGTSGNGELFF
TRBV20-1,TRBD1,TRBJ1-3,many,TGCAGTGCTAGAAGGGACAGGGCATCCGGAAACACCATATATTTT,CSARRDRASGNTIYF
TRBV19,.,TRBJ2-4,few,TGTGCCAGTAGTCCCGAACGGGTGTCGGCCAAAAACATTCAGTACTTC,CASSPERVSAKNIQYF
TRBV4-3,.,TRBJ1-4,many,TGCGCCAGCAGCCCCCCGGACGGAAATGAAAAACTGTTTTTT,CASSPPDGNEKLFF
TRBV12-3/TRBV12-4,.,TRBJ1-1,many,TGTGCCAGCAGTTTTCGCACTGAAGCTTTCTTT,CASSFRTEAFF
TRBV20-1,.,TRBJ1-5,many,TGCAGTGCTATTGGACAGTTAGCCGATCAGCCCCAGCATTTT,CSAIGQLADQPQHF
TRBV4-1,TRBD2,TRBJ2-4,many,TGCGCCAGCAGCCAAGCAGCGGGAGGGCCCAAAAACATTCAGTACTTC,CASSQAAGGPKNIQYF
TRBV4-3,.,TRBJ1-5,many,TGCGCCAGCAGCCAATCCGTGGCGTCAGGAAATCAGCCCCAGCATTTT,CASSQSVASGNQPQHF
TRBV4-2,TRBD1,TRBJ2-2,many,TGTGCCAGCAGCCAAGACGACAGGGACGGGGAGCTGTTTTTT,CASSQDDRDGELFF
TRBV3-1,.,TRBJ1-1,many,TGTGCCAGCAGCTCTTCCGGGGGTGAAGCTTTCTTT,CASSSSGGEAFF
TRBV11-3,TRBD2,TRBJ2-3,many,TGTGCCAGCAGCTGGACTAGCGGGGGAGATAATACGCAGTATTTT,CASSWTSGGDNTQYF
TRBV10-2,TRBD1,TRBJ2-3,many,TGCGCCAGCAGCGGTGGGACAGCTCTTAGCACAGATACGCAGTATTTT,CASSGGTALSTDTQYF
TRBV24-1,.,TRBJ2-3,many,TGTGCCACCAGTGATTTTAGCGATACGCAGTATTTT,CATSDFSDTQYF
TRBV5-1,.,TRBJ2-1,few,TGCGCCAGCAGCTTGGTGGCTAGCGAAAATGAGCAGTTCTTC,CASSLVASENEQFF
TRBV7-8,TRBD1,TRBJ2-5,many,TGTGCCAGCAGCCCCTTCGAGACAGGGGTTTCAGAGACCCAGTACTTC,CASSPFETGVSETQYF
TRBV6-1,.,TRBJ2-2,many,TGTGCCAGCAGTCAGACCCGGGACTCCAGGGAGCTGTTTTTT,CASSQTRDSRELFF
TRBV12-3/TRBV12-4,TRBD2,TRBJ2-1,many,TGTGCCAGCAGTTCTCCCAGCGGGGGGGTAAATGAGCAGTTCTTC,CASSSPSGGVNEQFF
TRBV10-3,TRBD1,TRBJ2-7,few,TGTGCCATCAGTGAAATACAGGGGGGCTACGAGCAGTACTTC,CAISEIQGGYEQYF
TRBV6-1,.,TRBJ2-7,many,TGTGCCAGCAGAGGATCGGGGAGCTCCTACGAGCAGTACTTC,CASRGSGSSYEQYF
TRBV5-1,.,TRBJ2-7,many,TGCGCCAGCAGCTTGCGGAGTTCCTCGCTCCACGAGCAGTACTTC,CASSLRSSSLHEQYF
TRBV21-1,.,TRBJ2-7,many,TGTGCCAGCAGCAGGTTACAGGGATACGAGCAGTACTTC,CASSRLQGYEQYF
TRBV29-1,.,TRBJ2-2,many,TGCAGCGTTGCCACACTCACCGGGGAGCTGTTTTTT,CSVATLTGELFF
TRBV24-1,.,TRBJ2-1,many,TGTGCCACCAGCCCCGGCACAAACCACAATGAGCAGTTCTTC,CATSPGTNHNEQFF
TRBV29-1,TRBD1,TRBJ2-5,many,TGCAGCGTGGGGGACAGCTCTAAGACCCAGTACTTC,CSVGDSSKTQYF
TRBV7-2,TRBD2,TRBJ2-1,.,TGTGCCAGCAGCCGAGTTCTAGCGGGGGCCTACAATGAGCAGTTCTTC,CASSRVLAGAYNEQFF
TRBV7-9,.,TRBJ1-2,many,TGTGCCAGCAGCCCCTCGGTTAACTATGGCTACACCTTC,CASSPSVNYGYTF
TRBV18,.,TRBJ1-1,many,TGTGCCAGCTCACCCGGAAACAGGGATGACACTGAAGCTTTCTTT,CASSPGNRDDTEAFF
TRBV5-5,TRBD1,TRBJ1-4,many,TGTGCCAGCAGCAGACAGGGGGCGGACGAAAAACTGTTTTTT,CASSRQGADEKLFF
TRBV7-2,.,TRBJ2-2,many,TGTGCCAGCAGCTTAGATTTCGCCGGGGAGCTGTTTTTT,CASSLDFAGELFF
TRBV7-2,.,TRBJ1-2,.,TGTGCCAGCTGGGGAACTCAGGACGACACATCTAACTATGGCTACACCTTC,CASWGTQDDTSNYGYTF
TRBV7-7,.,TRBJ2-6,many,TGTGCTAGCAGCCCAGGCCAAGGCTCTGGGGCCAACGTCCTGACTTTC,CASSPGQGSGANVLTF
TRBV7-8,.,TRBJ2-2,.,TGTGCCAGCAGCCCCCGGGGGCGGGGCGCAGAGCTGTTTTTT,CASSPRGRGAELFF
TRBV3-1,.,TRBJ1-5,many,TGTGCCAGCAGCCAGGATTCCGGGACCCCCACCACCCCCCAGCATTTT,CASSQDSGTPTTPQHF
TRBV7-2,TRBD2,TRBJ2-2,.,TGTGCCAGCAGCTTGAGGGAGGGCGGGGAGCTGTTTTTT,CASSLREGGELFF
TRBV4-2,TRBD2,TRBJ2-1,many,TGTGCCAGCAGCCAAGAGGAGGGACTAGCGGGGGGCCACAATGAGCAGTTCTTC,CASSQEEGLAGGHNEQFF
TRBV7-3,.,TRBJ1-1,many,TGTGCCAGCAGCTTAGAGTCCCGTAGCCCTGAAGCTTTCTTT,CASSLESRSPEAFF
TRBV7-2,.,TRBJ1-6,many,TGTGCCAGCAGCCCCGGGCTATCGAATTCACCCCTCCACTTT,CASSPGLSNSPLHF
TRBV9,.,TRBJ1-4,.,TGTGCCAGCAGCGCGGGATCAGGAGGGGAAAAACTGTTTTTT,CASSAGSGGEKLFF
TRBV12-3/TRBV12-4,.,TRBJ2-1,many,TGTGCCAGCAGTTTTTTCCGGGGCGAGCAGTTCTTC,CASSFFRGEQFF
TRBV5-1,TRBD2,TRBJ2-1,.,TGCGCCAGCAGCTTGTTTAGCGGGAGAGGAGGCAATGAGCAGTTCTTC,CASSLFSGRGGNEQFF
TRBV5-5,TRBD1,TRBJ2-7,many,TGTGCCAGCAGCTTACCTACAGGGGCCTACGAGCAGTACTTC,CASSLPTGAYEQYF
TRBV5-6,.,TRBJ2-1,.,TGTGCCAGCGGCCTGGGGCAGGGGACCACCTACAATGAGCAGTTCTTC,CASGLGQGTTYNEQFF
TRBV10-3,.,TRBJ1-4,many,TGTGCCATCACGGCCTCAACTAATGAAAAACTGTTTTTT,CAITASTNEKLFF
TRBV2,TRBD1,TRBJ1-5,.,TGTGCCAGCAGTGTGACAGGGAGCAATCAGCCCCAGCATTTT,CASSVTGSNQPQHF
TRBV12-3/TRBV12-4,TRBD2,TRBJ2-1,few,TGTGCCTTCTGCAAACCGACAGGCGCGGGACTAGCGGCGTACTATGAGCAGTTCTTC,CAFCKPTGAGLAAYYEQFF
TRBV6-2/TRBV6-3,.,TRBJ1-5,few,TGTGCCAGCAGTTCCTCGAGTGTGGGGGGCGGTAATCAGCCCCAGCATTTT,CASSSSSVGGGNQPQHF
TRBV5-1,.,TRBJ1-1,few,TGCGCCAGCAGCTCGGGGGTCCTCCGTTCGAACACTGAAGCTTTCTTT,CASSSGVLRSNTEAFF
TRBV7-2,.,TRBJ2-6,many,TGTGCCAGCAGCTTAGGAGCCTCTGGGGCCAACGTCCTGACTTTC,CASSLGASGANVLTF
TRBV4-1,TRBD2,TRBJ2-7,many,TGCGCCAGCAGCCGGGCCGGATGGACAGGGAGACTAGCGGGCTACGAGCAGTACTTC,CASSRAGWTGRLAGYEQYF
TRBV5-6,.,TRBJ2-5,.,TGTGCCAGCAGCCGGGACACCCAAGAGACCCAGTACTTC,CASSRDTQETQYF
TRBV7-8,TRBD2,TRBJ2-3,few,TGTGCCAGCAGCCAGACGAGCGGGACGGCTGGAGATACGCAGTATTTT,CASSQTSGTAGDTQYF
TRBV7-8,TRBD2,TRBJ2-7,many,TGTGCCAGCAGCTTAGTTAGCGGGAGGGCCAACGAGCAGTACTTC,CASSLVSGRANEQYF